This T cell receptor beta chain is drawn from a study of T cells after yellow fever vaccination. TCRdb fed the 5' RACE reads into MiXCR, producing one record per CDR3 protein. The sample shows over 250,000 distinct CDR3 sequences, 4.1% of them seen only once. CDR1 MNHEY and CDR2 SMNVEV come from the germline V gene (reference sequence). The length of the CDR3 is 14 residues. V lost 2 bases, J lost 10 bases, and 17 bases lay in between. The chain combines TRBV27 with TRBJ2-5; D might be TRBD1 or TRBD2, each matching 6 bases. This receptor was obtained from a man younger than 30 who received the YFV17D yellow fever vaccine. The material sequenced was PBMCs, taken 5 days after the yellow fever booster vaccination. The CDR3: CASSLRGDGHDQYF. The CDR3 bases are TGTGCCAGCAGTTTAAGGGGGGACGGTCACGACCAGTACTTC.